A selection of T cell receptor beta chains follows, all from one sample in a study of blood T cell repertoires in COVID-19. Some clones are missing from TCRdb's copy, which holds only in-frame ones; the method was immunoSEQ multiplex PCR. The table includes about 480,000 clones, less than 90% detected once. Sequences were obtained from peripheral blood. The source is a woman aged 45-65 years with COVID-19, enrolled during active disease. Both conserved end residues are part of each CDR3. D genes are given only for firm matches. Expanded clones are given a class, and other clones once, few, many or no size at all.

clone_size: -; v_call: TRBV5-4; j_call: TRBJ2-1; d_call: -; cdr3_aa: CASSLEGGGPYNEQFF; cdr3_nt: TGTGCCAGCAGCTTGGAGGGCGGGGGCCCGTACAATGAGCAGTTCTTC
clone_size: -; v_call: TRBV2; j_call: TRBJ2-6; d_call: TRBD1; cdr3_aa: CASTLRDRRISGANVLTF; cdr3_nt: TGTGCCAGCACTCTCCGGGACAGGAGAATCTCTGGGGCCAACGTCCTGACTTTC
clone_size: -; v_call: TRBV11-2; j_call: TRBJ1-5; d_call: TRBD1; cdr3_aa: CASSSGTGPGNQPQHF; cdr3_nt: TGTGCCAGCAGCTCCGGGACAGGGCCGGGCAATCAGCCCCAGCATTTT
clone_size: -; v_call: TRBV12-5; j_call: TRBJ1-1; d_call: -; cdr3_aa: CASGFYPGQPNTEAFF; cdr3_nt: TGTGCTAGTGGTTTTTACCCCGGACAGCCGAACACTGAAGCTTTCTTT
clone_size: -; v_call: TRBV12-3/TRBV12-4; j_call: TRBJ1-1; d_call: -; cdr3_aa: CASSQSTVSAFF; cdr3_nt: TGTGCCAGCAGTCAATCGACAGTGTCAGCTTTCTTT
clone_size: few; v_call: TRBV7-9; j_call: TRBJ2-3; d_call: -; cdr3_aa: CASSFGQLRTDTQYF; cdr3_nt: TGTGCCAGCAGCTTCGGACAGCTGAGGACAGATACGCAGTATTTT
clone_size: once; v_call: TRBV4-2; j_call: TRBJ1-2; d_call: TRBD1; cdr3_aa: CASRTDRDNGYTF; cdr3_nt: TGTGCCAGCAGAACGGACAGGGACAATGGCTACACCTTC
clone_size: -; v_call: TRBV19; j_call: TRBJ2-7; d_call: TRBD1; cdr3_aa: CASSRQGLSGGEQYF; cdr3_nt: TGTGCCAGTAGTAGACAGGGCCTCAGTGGGGGCGAGCAGTACTTC
clone_size: -; v_call: TRBV2; j_call: TRBJ1-2; d_call: -; cdr3_aa: CASSAMQGNGYTF; cdr3_nt: TGTGCCAGCAGTGCTATGCAGGGGAATGGCTACACCTTC
clone_size: -; v_call: TRBV10-3; j_call: TRBJ2-7; d_call: -; cdr3_aa: CAISELSYEQYF; cdr3_nt: TGTGCCATCAGTGAGCTCTCCTACGAGCAGTACTTC
clone_size: -; v_call: TRBV11-2; j_call: TRBJ2-2; d_call: -; cdr3_aa: CASNPGQGAGELFF; cdr3_nt: TGTGCCAGCAACCCGGGACAAGGAGCCGGGGAGCTGTTTTTT
clone_size: -; v_call: TRBV2; j_call: TRBJ1-5; d_call: -; cdr3_aa: CASSDGGAWDQPQHF; cdr3_nt: TGTGCCAGCAGTGACGGAGGAGCCTGGGATCAGCCCCAGCATTTT
clone_size: -; v_call: TRBV11-1; j_call: TRBJ1-1; d_call: -; cdr3_aa: CASSSRASWGEAFF; cdr3_nt: TGTGCCAGCAGCTCACGGGCCTCCTGGGGCGAAGCTTTCTTT
clone_size: few; v_call: TRBV15; j_call: TRBJ1-1; d_call: TRBD1; cdr3_aa: CATSRDRGLGFF; cdr3_nt: TGTGCCACCAGCAGGGACAGGGGCTTGGGATTCTTT
clone_size: -; v_call: TRBV5-1; j_call: TRBJ2-3; d_call: -; cdr3_aa: CASSLDSPRTDTQYF; cdr3_nt: TGCGCCAGCAGCCTGGACTCCCCCAGGACAGATACGCAGTATTTT
clone_size: -; v_call: TRBV2; j_call: TRBJ1-5; d_call: -; cdr3_aa: CASSELTGGGQPQHF; cdr3_nt: TGTGCCAGCAGTGAGCTCACAGGAGGAGGGCAGCCCCAGCATTTT
clone_size: -; v_call: TRBV29-1; j_call: TRBJ2-7; d_call: TRBD1; cdr3_aa: CSVKDRARGARFYEQYF; cdr3_nt: TGCAGCGTAAAAGACAGGGCCAGGGGAGCGAGGTTCTACGAGCAGTACTTC
clone_size: -; v_call: TRBV30; j_call: TRBJ1-2; d_call: TRBD1; cdr3_aa: CAGRDTGGSRPNYGYTF; cdr3_nt: TGTGCCGGACGAGATACAGGGGGCTCTCGCCCTAACTATGGCTACACCTTC
clone_size: -; v_call: TRBV2; j_call: TRBJ2-3; d_call: TRBD2; cdr3_aa: CASTKGVRGGRTDTQYF; cdr3_nt: TGTGCCAGCACTAAAGGGGTCCGGGGGGGAAGGACAGATACGCAGTATTTT
clone_size: -; v_call: TRBV7-2; j_call: TRBJ2-7; d_call: -; cdr3_aa: CASSLRREPHEQYF; cdr3_nt: TGTGCCAGCAGCTTACGCAGGGAACCCCACGAGCAGTACTTC
clone_size: -; v_call: TRBV5-1; j_call: TRBJ1-4; d_call: TRBD1; cdr3_aa: CASSALDRGGGKLFF; cdr3_nt: TGCGCCAGCAGCGCCCTAGACAGGGGGGGAGGAAAACTGTTTTTT
clone_size: -; v_call: TRBV30; j_call: TRBJ1-2; d_call: -; cdr3_aa: CASDGYTF; cdr3_nt: TGTGCCTCGGATGGCTACACCTTC
clone_size: few; v_call: TRBV29-1; j_call: TRBJ1-5; d_call: TRBD1; cdr3_aa: CSVGQGLYQPQHF; cdr3_nt: TGCAGCGTTGGACAGGGTTTGTATCAGCCCCAGCATTTT
clone_size: -; v_call: TRBV7-3; j_call: TRBJ2-7; d_call: TRBD1; cdr3_aa: CASRGPGQSYEQYF; cdr3_nt: TGTGCCAGCAGGGGTCCGGGACAGAGCTACGAGCAGTACTTC
clone_size: -; v_call: TRBV18; j_call: TRBJ1-4; d_call: -; cdr3_aa: CASSRDLGDEKLFF; cdr3_nt: TGTGCCAGCTCACGGGACTTAGGTGATGAAAAACTGTTTTTT
clone_size: -; v_call: TRBV6-5; j_call: TRBJ2-7; d_call: -; cdr3_aa: CASGRKPFAEQYF; cdr3_nt: TGTGCCAGTGGGCGTAAGCCTTTCGCCGAGCAGTACTTC
clone_size: once; v_call: TRBV30; j_call: TRBJ1-6; d_call: TRBD1; cdr3_aa: CAWTGQGIITPLHF; cdr3_nt: TGTGCCTGGACCGGACAGGGGATAATCACACCCCTCCACTTT
clone_size: -; v_call: TRBV5-1; j_call: TRBJ1-6; d_call: -; cdr3_aa: CASSLGAAASSYNSPLHF; cdr3_nt: TGCGCCAGCAGCTTGGGGGCAGCCGCGAGCTCCTATAATTCACCCCTCCACTTT
clone_size: few; v_call: TRBV12-5; j_call: TRBJ1-1; d_call: -; cdr3_aa: CASAVVSTEAFF; cdr3_nt: TGTGCTAGTGCGGTGGTAAGCACTGAAGCTTTCTTT
clone_size: -; v_call: TRBV5-4; j_call: TRBJ2-3; d_call: TRBD2; cdr3_aa: CASSLVRGGTDTQYF; cdr3_nt: TGTGCCAGCAGCTTGGTTCGGGGGGGCACAGATACGCAGTATTTT
clone_size: -; v_call: TRBV6-5; j_call: TRBJ1-2; d_call: -; cdr3_aa: CASSYRDKNYGYTF; cdr3_nt: TGTGCCAGCAGTTACCGGGACAAGAACTATGGCTACACCTTC
clone_size: -; v_call: TRBV24-1; j_call: TRBJ2-3; d_call: TRBD1; cdr3_aa: CATSDSRTGPRTDTQYF; cdr3_nt: TGTGCCACCAGTGATTCCCGGACAGGCCCCCGAACAGATACGCAGTATTTT
clone_size: -; v_call: TRBV7-2; j_call: TRBJ2-2; d_call: TRBD1; cdr3_aa: CASSRLGGSGELFF; cdr3_nt: TGTGCCAGCAGCAGATTAGGGGGCTCCGGGGAGCTGTTTTTT
clone_size: -; v_call: TRBV5-1; j_call: TRBJ2-7; d_call: TRBD1; cdr3_aa: CATAMTGGYEQYF; cdr3_nt: TGCGCCACCGCGATGACAGGGGGCTACGAGCAGTACTTC
clone_size: -; v_call: TRBV21-1; j_call: TRBJ2-2; d_call: -; cdr3_aa: CASETEGHPDTGELFF; cdr3_nt: TGTGCCAGCGAGACCGAGGGACACCCGGACACCGGGGAGCTGTTTTTT
clone_size: -; v_call: TRBV9; j_call: TRBJ2-5; d_call: -; cdr3_aa: CASSVSLEETQYF; cdr3_nt: TGTGCCAGCAGCGTAAGCCTTGAAGAGACCCAGTACTTC
clone_size: -; v_call: TRBV5-1; j_call: TRBJ2-1; d_call: -; cdr3_aa: CASSLDSNSEQFF; cdr3_nt: TGCGCCAGCAGTTTGGACAGTAACTCTGAGCAGTTCTTC
clone_size: -; v_call: TRBV7-7; j_call: TRBJ2-5; d_call: TRBD2; cdr3_aa: CASSTSGGGQETQYF; cdr3_nt: TGTGCCAGCAGTACTAGCGGGGGGGGCCAAGAGACCCAGTACTTC
clone_size: -; v_call: TRBV5-1; j_call: TRBJ2-1; d_call: TRBD2; cdr3_aa: CASSLVQLAGGNEQFF; cdr3_nt: TGCGCCAGCAGCTTGGTTCAACTAGCGGGGGGCAATGAGCAGTTCTTC
clone_size: -; v_call: TRBV28; j_call: TRBJ2-3; d_call: TRBD1; cdr3_aa: CASRVPGQGLVDTQYF; cdr3_nt: TGTGCCAGCAGGGTCCCGGGACAGGGTTTGGTAGATACGCAGTATTTT